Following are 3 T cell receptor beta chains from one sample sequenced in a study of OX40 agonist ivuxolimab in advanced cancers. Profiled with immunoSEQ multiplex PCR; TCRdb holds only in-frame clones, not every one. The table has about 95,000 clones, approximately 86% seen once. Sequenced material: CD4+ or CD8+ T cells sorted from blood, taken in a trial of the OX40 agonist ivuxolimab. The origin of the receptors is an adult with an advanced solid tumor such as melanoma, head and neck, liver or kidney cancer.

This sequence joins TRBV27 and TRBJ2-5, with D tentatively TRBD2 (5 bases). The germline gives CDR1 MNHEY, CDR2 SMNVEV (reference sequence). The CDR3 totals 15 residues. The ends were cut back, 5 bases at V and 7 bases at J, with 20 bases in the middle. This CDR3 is CASSPRTPGVGTQYF. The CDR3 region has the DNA TGTGCCAGCAGTCCTCGGACCCCCGGGGTAGGGACCCAGTACTTC.

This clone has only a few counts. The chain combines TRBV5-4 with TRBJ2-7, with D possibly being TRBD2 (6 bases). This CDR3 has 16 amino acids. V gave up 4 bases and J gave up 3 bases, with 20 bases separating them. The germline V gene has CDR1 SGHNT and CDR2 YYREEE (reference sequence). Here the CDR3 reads CASSSIAGTGNYEQYF. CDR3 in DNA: TGTGCCAGCAGCAGCATCGCCGGGACTGGAAACTACGAGCAGTACTTC.

The chain's CDR3 is CASSLWASGQFF. The DNA for the CDR3 is TGTGCCAGCAGTTTGTGGGCTAGCGGTCAGTTCTTC. This sequence joins TRBV28 and TRBJ2-1; 7 bases fit TRBD2. CDR1 MDHEN and CDR2 SYDVKM come from the germline V gene. There are 12 residues in the CDR3. V dropped 3 bases and J dropped 13; count of bases not matched to a gene: 6.